This TCR beta chain was found in a study of T cells after yellow fever vaccination. Whole-study results and caveats: The secondary response peaked faster, at day 5 versus 15, but was weaker.

TCRdb itself ran the 5' RACE reads through MiXCR, one entry per CDR3 protein. The sample holds approximately 150,000 distinct CDR3 sequences, around 9.7% seen once. Turning to this clonotype: Its cognate antigen is unknown.

V was trimmed by 0 bases and J by 7 bases, leaving 15 bases between them. The CDR3 covers 15 residues. The V gene's germline CDR1 is MNHEY and CDR2 SVGEGT. Sample: CD8+ T cells sorted from PBMCs, taken 45 days after the yellow fever booster vaccination. The sequence was obtained from a man aged 18 to 30 who received the YFV17D yellow fever vaccine. The chain couples TRBV6-2 or TRBV6-3 to TRBJ1-2; D unresolved. CDR3 in DNA: TGTGCCAGCAGTTACTCGAGCTCTCTCGCGGGTGGCTACACCTTC. Its protein product is CASSYSSSLAGGYTF.